The clone carrying this T cell receptor beta chain showed up many times. Its cognate antigen is unknown. RNA transcripts gave rise to amplified TCR beta CDR3 regions. The study used the HTBI primer set for a first-round RT-PCR of the TCR CDR3. From the multiplex PCR reads, TCRdb called clonotypes with MiXCR, one entry per CDR3 protein. The table shows 500,000 to 650,000 distinct CDR3 sequences, with around 13% occurring only once. The CDR3 covers 16 residues. Germline loops: CDR1 SGHKS, CDR2 YYEKEE (reference sequence). V gave up 2 bases and J gave up 2 bases, with 17 bases separating them. The data were taken from a study of T cells in Graves' hyperthyroidism and ophthalmopathy. Study-wide background: Peripheral blood sampling occurred at initial diagnosis, before any treatment. Study-wide findings and caveats: The model identified upcoming ophthalmopathy a median approximately 6.4 months ahead of onset.

J is TRBJ2-7 and V is TRBV5-5; possibly TRBD1 for D (6 bases). The sample comprised blood. The receptor comes from a woman between 35 and 50 years old with Graves' hyperthyroidism. CDR3 DNA sequence: TGTGCCAGCAGCTTTCCACTGAGGACAGCTCCCTACGAGCAGTACTTC. Translated, it gives CASSFPLRTAPYEQYF.